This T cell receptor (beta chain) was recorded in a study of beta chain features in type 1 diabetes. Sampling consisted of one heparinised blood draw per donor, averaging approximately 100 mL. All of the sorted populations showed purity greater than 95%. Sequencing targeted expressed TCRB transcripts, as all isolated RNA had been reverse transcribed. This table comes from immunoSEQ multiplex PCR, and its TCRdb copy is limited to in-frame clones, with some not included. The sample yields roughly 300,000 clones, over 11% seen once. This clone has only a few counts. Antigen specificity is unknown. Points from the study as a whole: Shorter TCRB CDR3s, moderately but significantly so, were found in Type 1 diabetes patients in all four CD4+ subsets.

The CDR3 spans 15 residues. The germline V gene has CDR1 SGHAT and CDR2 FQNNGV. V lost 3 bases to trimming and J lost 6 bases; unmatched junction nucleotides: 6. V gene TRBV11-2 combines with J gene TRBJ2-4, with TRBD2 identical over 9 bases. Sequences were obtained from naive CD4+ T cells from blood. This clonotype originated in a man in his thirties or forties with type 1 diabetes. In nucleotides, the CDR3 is TGTGCCAGCAGCTTTGATGCGGGGGGGGGAAACATTCAGTACTTC. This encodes CASSFDAGGGNIQYF.